The entry that follows covers one TCR beta chain sequence. Its antigen is not known. V was trimmed by 5 bases and J by 0 bases, leaving 13 bases between them. CDR1 is KGHDR and CDR2 is SFDVKD in the germline V gene. The CDR3 spans 15 residues. This specimen comes from a study of Ad26.COV2.S vaccination and SARS-CoV-2 variants. Turning to the study itself: The vaccine Ad26.COV2.S was put into the muscle once, or twice with 56 days between.

Repertoires were generated with immunoSEQ multiplex PCR, while TCRdb's copy carries only in-frame clones and drops some. The sample holds hundreds of thousands of clones, about 89% seen once. Indicated treatment: some 20 received Ad26.COV2.S at low or high dose, single or two shots; roughly 5 received placebo; per-sample allocation not given. Specimen acquisition occurred on day 63 following the initial vaccine or placebo injection. General observations from the study: Vaccine recipients had higher spike-specific TCR breadth than placebo recipients. Total T cell responses were possibly underestimated by TCR breadth and depth analyses.

The chain joins TRBV24-1 to TRBJ2-7; D remains ambiguous. The sample consisted of peripheral blood, taken in a trial of Ad26.COV2.S vaccine versus placebo. The sequence derives from a person aged 18 to 65 who received the Ad26.COV2.S COVID-19 vaccine or a placebo. The CDR3 DNA sequence: TGTGCCACCAGTGTTTTATTCTCGAGCTCCTACGAGCAGTACTTC. It is translated as CATSVLFSSSYEQYF.